The clone carrying this T cell receptor beta chain was seen a handful of times. Its matching antigen is unknown. The data derive from a study of CD8+ T cells in alopecia areata. Study observations and caveats: Lesional scalp displayed greater clonality than normal scalp, most notably in alopecia totalis/universalis. In scalp samples, resident alphabeta T cells of normal skin are also sequenced. Patients showed less clear TCR sequence sharing than mice, possibly partly because of HLA diversity.

Sequencing used cDNA as its template, made by extracting RNA and reverse transcribing it. Assay: immunoSEQ multiplex PCR; the TCRdb copy retains only in-frame clones and omits some. The sample shows about 82,000 clones, 45% to 60% of them seen only once. V dropped 6 bases and J dropped 5; count of bases not matched to a gene: 5. The CDR3 covers 14 residues. CDR1 and CDR2 from the germline V gene are SNHLY and FYNNEI. The V gene is TRBV2, the J gene TRBJ2-2, with TRBD1 identical over 8 bases. Specimen: NKG2D-high CD8+ T cells sorted from blood. The TCR originated in a human donor with alopecia areata. The CDR3 is CASRGQASTGELFF. CDR3 DNA sequence: TGTGCCAGCAGGGGACAGGCTAGTACCGGGGAGCTGTTTTTT. Looking up the rest from reference TRBV2 and TRBJ2-2 gives the full variable domain: EPEVTQTPSHQVTQMGQEVILRCVPISNHLYFYWYRQILGQKVEFLVSFYNNEISEKSEIFDDQFSVERPDGSNFTLKIRSTKLEDSAMYFCASRGQASTGELFFGEGSRLTVL.